Below are 4 T cell receptor beta chains sequenced from a single sample in a study of CD8+ T cells in alopecia areata. Treatment described: oral pan-JAK inhibitor, 5-10 mg twice daily. After isolation, RNA underwent reverse transcription to generate cDNA as the sequencing template. Sequencing was performed with immunoSEQ multiplex PCR; in TCRdb, only in-frame clones are kept and a portion is missing. The table records under 300,000 clones, around three fifths of them present only once. The sequences come from CD4+ T cells sorted from blood, collected between weeks 51 and 54, from a patient treated with tofacitinib. The receptors stem from a human donor with alopecia areata.

The chain recombines TRBV7-3 with TRBJ2-3; the D call may be TRBD1 or TRBD2 (5 bases each). The CDR3 extends over 16 amino acids. CDR1 and CDR2 (germline): SGHTA, FQGTGA. V was shortened by 0 bases and J by 1 base, with 11 bases between the two germline ends. The CDR3 protein is CASSLTRRGRTDTQYF. The CDR3 DNA is TGTGCCAGCAGCTTAACGCGTCGGGGACGCACAGATACGCAGTATTTT. Together with reference TRBV7-3 and TRBJ2-3, the CDR3 gives the full variable domain: GAGVSQTPSNKVTEKGKYVELRCDPISGHTALYWYRQSLGQGPEFLIYFQGTGAADDSGLPNDRFFAVRPEGSVSTLKIQRTERGDSAVYLCASSLTRRGRTDTQYFGPGTRLTVL.

This clone was observed once. The chain combines TRBV2 with TRBJ2-7; no reliable D call. CDR1 is SNHLY and CDR2 is FYNNEI in the germline V gene. The CDR3 loop spans 11 amino acids. V was pared by 8 bases and J by 2 bases, with 7 bases between. The CDR3 DNA reads TGTGCCAGCGAGGCTACCTACGAGCAGTACTTC. Residues: CASEATYEQYF.

The chain is built from TRBV11-2 and TRBJ2-3, with D perhaps matching TRBD2 (7 bases). The ends were cut back, 6 bases at V and 7 bases at J, with 11 bases in the middle. This CDR3 region has 12 residues. The germline V gene has CDR1 SGHAT and CDR2 FQNNGV. CDR3 sequence reads: CASRRGAYTQYF. CDR3 sequence (DNA): TGTGCCAGCAGACGGGGGGCCTATACGCAGTATTTT.

The chain recombines TRBV30 with TRBJ2-7, with D uncertain. V was trimmed by 3 bases and J by 9 bases, leaving 18 bases between them. Germline-derived CDR1 and CDR2 are GTSNPN and SVGIG (reference sequence). The CDR3 is 13 amino acids. The CDR3 nucleotides read TGTGCCTGGAGGGGTGACGGGTCACGGGTGCAGTACTTC. Translation gives CAWRGDGSRVQYF.